This TCR beta chain was observed in a study of T-cell memory formation after mild COVID-19. Broader study findings: Pre-infection memory already had some responding clones, implying cross-reactive memory joined. The CD4+ clones that contracted clustered mainly within CM and EM, and the CD8+ clones concentrated in EMRA.

From germline, CDR1 is SGHDT and CDR2 YYEEEE. The length of the CDR3 is 14 residues. Trimming took off 0 bases at V and 1 base at J, with 4 bases between the two ends. TCRdb analysed the 5' RACE reads with MiXCR anew, one entry per CDR3 protein. The table shows about 400,000 distinct CDR3 sequences, with approximately 18% occurring only once. The table lists this clonotype with many counts. No antigen is known for it. This sequence was found in a man aged 18 to 29 who had mild COVID-19 (a few samples of this study predate the infection). Cell type and time point are not known. This chain links TRBV5-6 with TRBJ2-2; D remains unclear. The sample consisted of PBMCs or a T cell subset sorted from them (not recorded which). The CDR3, as DNA: TGTGCCAGCAGCTTGGACGTGAACACCGGGGAGCTGTTTTTT. Amino acids: CASSLDVNTGELFF.